These 14 T cell receptor beta chains were all obtained from the same sample, sequenced in a study of T-cell memory formation after mild COVID-19. One entry per CDR3 protein, called by TCRdb with MiXCR from the 5' RACE reads. Here the sample spans a few hundred thousand distinct CDR3 sequences, about 21% being singletons. The sample taken for sequencing was PBMCs or a T cell subset sorted from them (not recorded which). These TCRs come from an adult woman who had mild COVID-19 (a few samples of this study predate the infection). Cell type and time point are not known.

This clonotype was counted a few times. This sequence joins TRBV7-9 and TRBJ2-5; D unresolved. Trimming stripped 3 bases from V and 5 bases from J, with 13 bases between. The CDR3 totals 14 residues. Looked up from germline, CDR1 is SEHNR and CDR2 is FQNEAQ (reference sequence). DNA for the CDR3: TGTGCCAGCAGCTTCCCTCTTCAGGAGGAGACCCAGTACTTC. This gives the protein CASSFPLQEETQYF.

This clonotype was counted between two and nine times. V and J are TRBV5-4 and TRBJ2-3; tentative D call: TRBD2 (5 bases). The CDR3 sequence is 16 residues long. CDR1 is SGHNT, CDR2 YYREEE, per germline (reference sequence). The V and J ends lost 5 bases and 4 bases respectively, with 20 bases between them. CDR3 DNA: TGTGCCAGCAGACCCAACTCCGGGGAAGGCGCAGATACGCAGTATTTT. It codes for CASRPNSGEGADTQYF.

The rearrangement joins TRBV5-4 to TRBJ2-7; possibly TRBD1 or TRBD2 for D (6 bases each). This CDR3 contains 17 residues. Trimming pared 3 bases from V and 1 base from J, leaving 20 bases between. CDR1 is SGHNT and CDR2 is YYREEE in the germline V gene (reference sequence). CDR3 nucleotide sequence: TGTGCCAGCAGCTACCCGGTGGGGGGCCCAACTTCCTACGAGCAGTACTTC. Amino acid sequence: CASSYPVGGPTSYEQYF.

In this sample, this clonotype turned up many times. J is TRBJ2-1 and V is TRBV6-5; D not certain. The CDR3 has 10 amino acids. Germline CDR1 is MNHEY and CDR2 is SVGAGI. The V gene lost 5 bases and the J gene lost 12 bases, with 8 bases spanning the gap. CDR3: CASSAWGQFF. The CDR3 DNA follows: TGTGCCAGCAGTGCCTGGGGGCAGTTCTTC.

This clonotype showed up just a few times. The J gene is TRBJ2-1, the V gene TRBV6-2 or TRBV6-3; D remains unclear. The V gene's germline CDR1 is MNHEY and CDR2 SVGEGT. CDR3 length: 14 residues. V lost 6 bases and J 6 bases, leaving 15 bases between the germline ends. The CDR3 DNA is TGTGCCAGCAGGCCCCCGGGCCCCACCAATGAGCAGTTCTTC. This sequence encodes CASRPPGPTNEQFF.

The chain couples TRBV7-9 to TRBJ2-1, with unresolved D. V shed 3 bases and J shed 12 bases, with 15 bases lying between them. In germline, CDR1 is SEHNR, CDR2 FQNEAQ (reference sequence). This CDR3 has 13 residues. In DNA, the CDR3 is TGTGCCAGCAGCTTGGTTCTTGCTCTAGGGCAGTTCTTC. Protein product: CASSLVLALGQFF.

This clonotype appeared once. The rearrangement links TRBV7-2 to TRBJ2-4; no definite D call. The CDR3 totals 15 residues. Germline V lookup: CDR1 SGHTA, CDR2 FQGNSA. V dropped 1 base and J dropped 0 bases, with 7 bases sitting between them. The CDR3 DNA reads as TGTGCCAGCAGCTTAGGCGACGTAGCCAAAAACATTCAGTACTTC. Amino acid sequence: CASSLGDVAKNIQYF.

CDR3 sequence: CSASATGGFYEQYF. In nucleotides, the CDR3 is TGCAGTGCTTCGGCGACAGGGGGTTTCTACGAGCAGTACTTC. The rearrangement uses TRBV20-1 and TRBJ2-7, with TRBD1 matching 9 bases. Germline CDR1 and CDR2: DFQATT and SNEGSKA (reference sequence). This CDR3 has 14 residues. J lost 3 bases, V lost 5 bases, and 8 bases had no gene match.

This clonotype was picked up a small number of times. The rearrangement uses TRBV4-1 and TRBJ2-3, with 11 bases that match TRBD2. J gave up 1 base and V 3 bases, and 6 bases lay outside the gene matches. This CDR3 spans 17 amino acids. CDR1 MGHRA and CDR2 YSYEKL come from the germline V gene. The CDR3 sequence is CASSQAPLAGGTDTQYF. The CDR3 coding sequence is TGCGCCAGCAGCCAGGCCCCACTAGCGGGGGGCACAGATACGCAGTATTTT.

This sequence joins TRBV11-1 and TRBJ1-1, with D possibly being TRBD1 (5 bases). Germline lookup yields CDR1 SGHAT and CDR2 FQDESV (reference sequence). The CDR3 length is 13 residues. Trimming removed 5 bases from V and 6 bases from J, with 13 bases in between. The CDR3 nucleotides read TGTGCCAGCAGCGGCAGGACATCGGCTGAAGCTTTCTTT. This translates into CASSGRTSAEAFF.

This clonotype was seen a few times. The gene calls are TRBV7-6 and TRBJ2-5, with 8 bases aligning to TRBD1. Germline-derived CDR1 and CDR2 are SGHVS and FNYEAQ. V gave up 1 base and J gave up 6 bases; unmatched junction bases: 10. There are 16 residues in the CDR3. The DNA for the CDR3 is TGTGCCAGCAGCTTAGTTCGGCAGGGGGCAGGGAAGACCCAGTACTTC. Its translation: CASSLVRQGAGKTQYF.

The chain recombines TRBV9 with TRBJ2-1; 9 bases are shared with TRBD2. Germline V CDR1 and CDR2: SGDLS, YYNGEE. Unmatched junction bases numbered 10, after V lost 3 bases and J lost 0 bases. The CDR3 is 18 residues long. The CDR3 loop reads CASSGAGSGGASYNEQFF. Written as DNA, the CDR3 is TGTGCCAGCAGCGGAGCGGGTAGCGGGGGTGCCTCCTACAATGAGCAGTTCTTC.

This clonotype appeared a few times. The chain links TRBV3-1 to TRBJ1-1; D call uncertain. The CDR3 is 14 amino acids. Germline V gene sequence: CDR1 LGHDT, CDR2 YNNKEL (reference sequence). Trimming took 4 bases from V and 1 from J, leaving 10 bases between them. The CDR3 region is CASSPRRENTEAFF. For the CDR3, the DNA is TGTGCCAGCAGCCCTCGAAGGGAGAACACTGAAGCTTTCTTT.

This clonotype was detected many times. The genes are TRBV5-6 and TRBJ2-7; 7 bases map to TRBD1. V was clipped by 2 bases and J by 3 bases; unmatched bases: 11. Germline assignment: CDR1 SGHDT and CDR2 YYEEEE. This CDR3 has 16 residues. The CDR3 DNA follows: TGTGCCAGCAGCTTTTTCGGTACGGGACAGATCTACGAGCAGTACTTC. It encodes CASSFFGTGQIYEQYF.